This passage covers 9 T cell receptor beta chains from one sample sequenced in a study of shared clonotypes between healthy human individuals. Using immunoSEQ multiplex PCR, the repertoire was profiled, and TCRdb retains in-frame clones only, with some absent. The sample contains a few million clones, around 94% of which appear only once. Sequencing input: naive CD4+ T cells sorted from blood. Subset given: CD45RA+ positively selected. The receptor source for this set is a man aged 18 to 30 in good health.

The rearrangement joins TRBV19 to TRBJ2-1; D is unclear. CDR1 is LNHDA and CDR2 is SQIVND in the germline V gene (reference sequence). The CDR3 covers 16 residues. Trimming left V 1 base short and J 4 bases short, with 14 bases between. The CDR3 sequence: CASSIGVGIVYNEQFF. The CDR3 DNA reads TGTGCCAGTAGTATAGGGGTGGGGATAGTGTACAATGAGCAGTTCTTC.

The J gene is TRBJ2-1, the V gene TRBV16; weak D call: TRBD1 (5 bases). The V gene's germline CDR1 is KGHSY and CDR2 FQNENV. Trimming stripped 4 bases from V and 5 bases from J, with 15 bases between. This CDR3 contains 15 residues. CDR3 sequence reads: CASSPVGVSNNEQFF. DNA of the CDR3: TGTGCCAGCAGCCCGGTAGGGGTCTCTAACAATGAGCAGTTCTTC.

This rearrangement joins TRBV2 to TRBJ2-5, with 11 bases identical to TRBD2. V gave up 9 bases and J gave up 6 bases; unmatched junction bases: 9. This CDR3 comprises 14 residues. CDR1 is SNHLY, CDR2 FYNNEI, per germline. The CDR3, as DNA: TGTGCCAGTGGCCTTAGCGGGGGGGCGAAGACCCAGTACTTC. It is translated as CASGLSGGAKTQYF.

The V gene is TRBV4-1, the J gene TRBJ1-2, with unresolved D. The V and J ends lost 1 base and 1 base respectively, with 10 bases between them. Germline CDR1 MGHRA, CDR2 YSYEKL. CDR3 length equals 15 residues. CDR3 sequence reads: CASSQVTHINYGYTF. DNA of the CDR3: TGCGCCAGCAGCCAAGTCACCCATATTAACTATGGCTACACCTTC.

This chain links TRBV7-9 with TRBJ2-5; TRBD1 agrees at 10 bases. The CDR3 has 14 residues. V lost 3 bases and J lost 5; bases outside the gene matches: 3. The germline V gene has CDR1 SEHNR and CDR2 FQNEAQ (reference sequence). CDR3 sequence: CASSFGQGVETQYF. In DNA, the CDR3 is TGTGCCAGCAGCTTCGGACAGGGGGTTGAGACCCAGTACTTC. Full variable domain (outside the CDR3, taken from reference TRBV7-9 and TRBJ2-5): DTGVSQNPRHKITKRGQNVTFRCDPISEHNRLYWYRQTLGQGPEFLTYFQNEAQLEKSRLLSDRFSAERPKGSFSTLEIQRTEQGDSAMYLCASSFGQGVETQYFGPGTRLLVL.

The V gene is TRBV7-2, the J gene TRBJ2-1; 9 bases map to TRBD2. The CDR3 is made up of 17 amino acids. CDR1 is SGHTA, CDR2 FQGNSA, per germline. V was pared by 3 bases and J by 4 bases, with 10 bases of the junction left unmatched. The CDR3 is CASSFLSGGQIYNEQFF. Written as DNA, the CDR3 is TGTGCCAGCAGCTTTTTGAGCGGGGGGCAAATATACAATGAGCAGTTCTTC. Full variable domain (rest looked up from reference TRBV7-2 and TRBJ2-1): GAGVSQSPSNKVTEKGKDVELRCDPISGHTALYWYRQSLGQGLEFLIYFQGNSAPDKSGLPSDRFSAERTGGSVSTLTIQRTQQEDSAVYLCASSFLSGGQIYNEQFFGPGTRLTVL.

The V gene is TRBV5-1, the J gene TRBJ2-3, with no clear D. The V gene lost 4 bases and the J gene lost 4 bases, with 13 bases spanning the gap. CDR1 and CDR2 (germline): SGHRS, YFSETQ. The CDR3 has 14 amino acids. This CDR3 reads CASSGLGLADTQYF. The CDR3 region has the DNA TGCGCCAGCAGCGGCCTCGGGCTCGCAGATACGCAGTATTTT. The variable domain in full, with the rest retrieved from reference TRBV5-1 and TRBJ2-3, is KAGVTQTPRYLIKTRGQQVTLSCSPISGHRSVSWYQQTPGQGLQFLFEYFSETQRNKGNFPGRFSGRQFSNSRSEMNVSTLELGDSALYLCASSGLGLADTQYFGPGTRLTVL.

The V gene is TRBV27, the J gene TRBJ2-1, with D maybe TRBD2 (6 bases). This CDR3 is 15 amino acids long. The V end lost 3 bases, the J end lost 3 bases, and 12 bases lay between the germline ends. CDR1 and CDR2 (germline): MNHEY, SMNVEV (reference sequence). CDR3 nucleotide sequence: TGTGCCAGCAGTTTCGACATCGGGGGCTACAATGAGCAGTTCTTC. Translating it yields CASSFDIGGYNEQFF.

The chain uses TRBV7-9 and TRBJ1-6; TRBD1 is a possible D gene (6 bases). This CDR3 spans 16 amino acids. Trimming shortened V by 5 bases and J by 4 bases, and 15 bases separated the two germline ends. Looked up from germline, CDR1 is SEHNR and CDR2 is FQNEAQ (reference sequence). CDR3 DNA sequence: TGTGCCAGCAGCGGGCCCGGGACACTTTATAATTCACCCCTCCACTTT. Its protein is CASSGPGTLYNSPLHF.